Listed below are T cell receptor beta chains from one sample, sequenced in a study of tumor-infiltrating T cells and Merkel cell polyomavirus. Here immunoSEQ multiplex PCR was the method, and the copy in TCRdb shows in-frame clones only, minus some. The sample lists about 1,000 clones, roughly nine tenths occurring once. The sample comprised Merkel cell polyomavirus peptide tetramer+ CD8+ T cells sorted from blood. The receptors come from a man between 60 and 75 years old with Merkel cell carcinoma. Each CDR3 is given with its conserved first and last residue.

j_call v_call cdr3_aa
TRBJ2-3 TRBV7-2 CASSQPGSFTDTQYF
TRBJ2-3 TRBV7-2 CASSLSWTLSADRDTQYF
TRBJ2-3 TRBV5-4 CASSPGQGKDTQYF
TRBJ1-4 TRBV6-1 CASSEAVRGRGEKLFF
TRBJ2-3 TRBV6-4 CASSDSPTDRTDTQYF
TRBJ2-7 TRBV10-2 CASSARGGRGYEQYF
TRBJ2-5 TRBV7-7 CASSPQTGGGTQYF
TRBJ1-6 TRBV21-1 CASSKCPVTGGKKSCSYNSPLHF
TRBJ2-1 TRBV4-1 CASSQATGLALQWEQFF
TRBJ2-7 TRBV21-1 CASSKWQGPGLAQYEQYF
TRBJ2-7 TRBV6-5 CASSSGTQLFEQYF
TRBJ2-3 TRBV27 CASAEFVHTDTQYF
TRBJ1-1 TRBV10-3 CAIGGQGRGDTEAFF
TRBJ1-5 TRBV6-5 CASRRTGENQPQHF
TRBJ2-1 TRBV7-2 CASSLNQAGYNEQFF
TRBJ2-7 TRBV30 CAWSVGGSSYEQYF
TRBJ1-2 TRBV18 CASSLPTESYGYTF
TRBJ2-2 TRBV4-1 CASSFGQDSGELFF
TRBJ2-7 TRBV25-1 CASSLTGTVSYEQYF
TRBJ2-7 TRBV15 CATSSSPRSEQYF
TRBJ1-1 TRBV5-1 CASSWDSLNTEAFF
TRBJ2-2 TRBV7-2 CASSRTPGGGTGELFF
TRBJ2-3 TRBV15 CATSREASRSTDTQYF
TRBJ2-7 TRBV7-9 CASSLSSQGVDEQYF
TRBJ2-3 TRBV11-2 CASSSSGGASTQYF
TRBJ1-2 TRBV7-8 CASSSDPLAGGYTF
TRBJ2-3 TRBV2 CASKPSAGLSSDTQYF
TRBJ1-1 TRBV5-1 CASATRPGPDTEAFF
TRBJ2-5 TRBV10-3 CAISSGIETQYF
TRBJ2-6 TRBV27 CASSLRWGGLSGANVLTF
TRBJ1-1 TRBV6-6 CASSYSGQPEAFF
TRBJ1-5 TRBV7-2 CASSLDQNHQPQHF
TRBJ2-1 TRBV7-9 CASSLAGGTSGDREQLF
TRBJ2-3 TRBV7-2 CASSPSGTSGGIF
TRBJ1-1 TRBV2 CASSESVNTEAFF
TRBJ2-1 TRBV11-3 CASSLDRLAGVNNEQFF
TRBJ2-1 TRBV5-5 CASSLGREEFF
TRBJ2-1 TRBV19 CASSGDRVNNEQFF
TRBJ2-1 TRBV18 CASSPRLEGDQFF
TRBJ2-1 TRBV2 CASSSGQVAPNEQFF
TRBJ2-6 TRBV27 CASSDRTSGANVLTF
TRBJ2-3 TRBV25-1 CASSDGAGGSDTQYF
TRBJ2-7 TRBV4-1 CASSLPRTGQSPEQYF
TRBJ2-7 TRBV30 CAWMDRTYEQYF
TRBJ2-2 TRBV6-1 CASRGRGNTGELFF